This T cell receptor (beta chain) came from a study of Tregs in tolerant kidney transplant recipients (dated 2019 in TCRdb). Looking at the study overall: The transplants used related donors with nonmyeloablative bone marrow transplantation, and mixed chimerism in the human trials was transient. Before combined kidney and bone marrow transplantation, this study identified donor-specific regulatory T cells using TCRbeta sequencing and then followed those same cells after transplant. The paper as a whole reports these results and caveats: Biological reproducibility was not directly assessed, although technical replication error appeared to be minimal. Donor-specific Treg expansion exceeded global Treg expansion in tolerant patients, suggesting antigen-driven rather than nonspecific expansion. Because only a small number of patients were included, the study had limitations, and the results will need to be validated in larger populations as well as under other immunosuppression protocols. Expanding Tregs with activated donor B cells appeared to identify the most biologically relevant and donor-specific TCRbeta repertoire. Because the PCR primers were changed over time for some patients, nucleotide-level comparison could not be performed across the samples from those patients.

Details on this clone: Its recognized antigen is unknown. No quality values exist for individual bases; no much larger clone is one base distant.

The time point label of this sample denotes: blood sample drawn before combined kidney and bone marrow transplant. Thawed PBMCs were FACS-sorted into unstimulated Tregs (CD4+CD25+CD127-), CD4+ non-Tregs (CD4+CD25-), CD4 cells and CD8 cells. Patients were several combined kidney and bone marrow transplant recipients from the ITN036ST trial, and only these trial subjects had samples available. Healthy control blood was separated into PBMCs by Ficoll density gradient and cryopreserved, and patient PBMCs were collected both before and after transplant. For TCRbeta CDR3 sequencing, genomic DNA from the sorted cells was extracted using the QIAGEN DNeasy Blood and Tissue Kit. High-throughput TCRbeta CDR3 sequencing was carried out commercially through immunoSEQ, with PCR amplification with bias correction and internal controls included. On the authors' methods: Unique productive TCRbeta sequences were defined by CDR3 nucleotide sequence where primers matched, and otherwise by CDR3 amino acid sequence together with Vbeta and Jbeta genes. Sorting error was corrected by removing sequences shared between sorted populations at a frequency ratio of 2:1 or less, and the remaining shared sequences were assigned to the higher population. A sequence was defined as donor-reactive if the sequence was expanded at least 5-fold in CFSE-low cells compared with unstimulated cells and had a frequency of at least 0.01% in CFSE-low cells. Repertoire divergence was quantified by Jensen-Shannon divergence calculated from the top 100 TCRbeta sequences ranked by frequency. For samples with multiple sequencing runs, sorting error was corrected in each run separately before the runs were combined. TCRdb provides this immuneACCESS table in a form limited to in-frame rearrangements. Some clones are lacking; in checked studies, under half of them reflect an unresolved V gene, and why the rest are absent is not known. That table gives V, J and clone size, and the DNA gave D and trimming. Across this sample there are about 83,000 clones, with nearly 98% seen only once. 0.56% of the sample is held by the ten biggest clonotypes.

The TCR comes from a human donor who received a combined kidney and bone marrow transplant. Sample: CD4+ T cells from blood, taken before the transplant.

The CDR3 reads CASTRVGGRAGELFF. Read as DNA, the sequence is TGTGCCAGCACCCGGGTCGGGGGGCGCGCCGGGGAGCTGTTTTTT. The chain was built from TRBV6-5 and TRBJ2-2; the D segment could be TRBD2, given 7 matching bases. For CDR1 and CDR2, the germline V gene lists MNHEY and SVGAGI. Its CDR3 holds 15 amino acids, cysteine through phenylalanine. The read is trimmed to its CDR3 DNA, 45 bases read in frame from base 1. The V end loses 7 bases and the J end loses 6 bases, and a stretch of 18 bases separates them.